The present TCR beta chain was sequenced within a study of T cells in Graves' hyperthyroidism and ophthalmopathy. Germline V lookup: CDR1 MDHEN, CDR2 SYDVKM. The CDR3 spans 15 residues. V shed 4 bases, J shed 4 bases, and the junction held 10 bases outside the gene matches. Template material for amplifying TCR beta CDR3 regions consisted of RNA transcripts. Primed by the HTBI set, a first-round RT-PCR was run on the TCR CDR3. In TCRdb, the multiplex PCR reads were re-called with MiXCR into one record per CDR3 protein. The repertoire holds about 100,000 distinct CDR3 sequences, with 16% as singletons. There are many counts of this clonotype.

The TCR sequence derives from a woman between 50 and 59 years old with Graves' hyperthyroidism. This chain links TRBV28 with TRBJ2-7, with 7 bases matching TRBD1. Sequenced input: blood. CDR3: CASSSRGKGGYEQYF. The CDR3 DNA is TGTGCCAGCAGTTCCAGGGGGAAAGGGGGTTACGAGCAGTACTTC.